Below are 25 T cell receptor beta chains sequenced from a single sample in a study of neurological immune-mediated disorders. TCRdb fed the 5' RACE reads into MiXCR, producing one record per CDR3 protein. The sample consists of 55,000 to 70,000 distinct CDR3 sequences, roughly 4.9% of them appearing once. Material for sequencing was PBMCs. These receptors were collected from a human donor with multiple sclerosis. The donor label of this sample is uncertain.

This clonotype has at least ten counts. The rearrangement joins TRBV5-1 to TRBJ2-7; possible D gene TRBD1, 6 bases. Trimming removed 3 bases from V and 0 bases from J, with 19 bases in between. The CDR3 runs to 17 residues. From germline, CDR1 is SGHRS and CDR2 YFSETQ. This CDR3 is CASSWAPDSWSSYEQYF. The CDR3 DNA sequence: TGCGCCAGCAGCTGGGCGCCGGACAGCTGGAGCTCCTACGAGCAGTACTTC.

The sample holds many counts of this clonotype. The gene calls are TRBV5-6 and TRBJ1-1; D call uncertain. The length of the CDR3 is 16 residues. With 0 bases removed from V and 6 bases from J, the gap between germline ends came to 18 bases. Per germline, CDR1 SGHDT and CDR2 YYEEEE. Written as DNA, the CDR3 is TGTGCCAGCAGCTTGGCGCTACTAGTGCGGTCGGCTGAAGCTTTCTTT. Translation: CASSLALLVRSAEAFF.

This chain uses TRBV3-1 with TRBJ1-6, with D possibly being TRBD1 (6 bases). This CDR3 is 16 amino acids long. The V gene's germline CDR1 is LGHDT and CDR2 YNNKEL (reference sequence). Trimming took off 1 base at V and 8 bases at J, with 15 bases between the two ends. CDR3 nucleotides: TGTGCCAGCAGCCAAGGCACGACAGGAGGGCATTCACCCCTCCACTTT. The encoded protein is CASSQGTTGGHSPLHF.

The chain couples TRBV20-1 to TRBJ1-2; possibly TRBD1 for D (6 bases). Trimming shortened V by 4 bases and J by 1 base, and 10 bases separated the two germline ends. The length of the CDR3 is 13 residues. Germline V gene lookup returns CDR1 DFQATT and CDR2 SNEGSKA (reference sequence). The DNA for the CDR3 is TGCAGTGCTAAGACAGGACTTAACTATGGCTACACCTTC. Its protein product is CSAKTGLNYGYTF.

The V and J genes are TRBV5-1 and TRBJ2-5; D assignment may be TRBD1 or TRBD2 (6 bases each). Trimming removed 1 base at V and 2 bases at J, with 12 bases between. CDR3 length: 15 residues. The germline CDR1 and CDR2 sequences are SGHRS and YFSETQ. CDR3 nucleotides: TGCGCCAGCAGCTTGCGAGGGGGAGGACAAGAGACCCAGTACTTC. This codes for CASSLRGGGQETQYF.

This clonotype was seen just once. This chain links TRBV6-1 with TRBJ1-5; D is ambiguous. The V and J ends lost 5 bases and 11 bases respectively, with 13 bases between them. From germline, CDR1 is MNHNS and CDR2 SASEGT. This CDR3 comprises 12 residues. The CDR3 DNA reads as TGTGCCAGCAGTACGCGACGGGGAACCCAGCATTTT. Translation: CASSTRRGTQHF.

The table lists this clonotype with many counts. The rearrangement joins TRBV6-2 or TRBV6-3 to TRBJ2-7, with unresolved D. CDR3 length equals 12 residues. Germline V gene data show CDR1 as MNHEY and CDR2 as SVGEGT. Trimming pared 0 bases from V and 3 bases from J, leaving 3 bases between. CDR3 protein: CASSYSNYEQYF. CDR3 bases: TGTGCCAGCAGTTACTCGAACTACGAGCAGTACTTC.

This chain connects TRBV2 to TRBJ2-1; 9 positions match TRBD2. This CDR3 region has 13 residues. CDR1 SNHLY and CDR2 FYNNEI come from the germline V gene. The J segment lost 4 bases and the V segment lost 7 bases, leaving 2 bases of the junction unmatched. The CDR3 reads CASIAGEYNEQFF. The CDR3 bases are TGTGCCAGCATAGCGGGGGAGTACAATGAGCAGTTCTTC.

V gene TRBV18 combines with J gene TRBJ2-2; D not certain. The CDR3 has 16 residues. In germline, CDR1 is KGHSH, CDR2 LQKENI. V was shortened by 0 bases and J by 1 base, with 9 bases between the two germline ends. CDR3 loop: CASSPPNTWNTGELFF. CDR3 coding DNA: TGTGCCAGCTCACCACCAAACACTTGGAACACCGGGGAGCTGTTTTTT. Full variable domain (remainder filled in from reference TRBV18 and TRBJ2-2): NAGVMQNPRHLVRRRGQEARLRCSPMKGHSHVYWYRQLPEEGLKFMVYLQKENIIDESGMPKERFSAEFPKEGPSILRIQQVVRGDSAAYFCASSPPNTWNTGELFFGEGSRLTVL.

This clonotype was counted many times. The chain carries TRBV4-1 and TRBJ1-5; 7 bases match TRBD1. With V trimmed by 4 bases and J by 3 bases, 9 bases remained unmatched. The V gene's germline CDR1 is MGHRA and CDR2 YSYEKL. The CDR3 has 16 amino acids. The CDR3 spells CASSPRQGDDNQPQHF. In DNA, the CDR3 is TGCGCCAGCAGCCCTAGACAGGGAGACGACAATCAGCCCCAGCATTTT.

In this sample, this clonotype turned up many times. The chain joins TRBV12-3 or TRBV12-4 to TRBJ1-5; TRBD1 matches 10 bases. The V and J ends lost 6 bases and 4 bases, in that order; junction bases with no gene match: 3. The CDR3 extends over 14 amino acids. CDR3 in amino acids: CASSKGQGNQPQHF. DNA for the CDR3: TGTGCCAGCAGCAAGGGACAGGGGAATCAGCCCCAGCATTTT.

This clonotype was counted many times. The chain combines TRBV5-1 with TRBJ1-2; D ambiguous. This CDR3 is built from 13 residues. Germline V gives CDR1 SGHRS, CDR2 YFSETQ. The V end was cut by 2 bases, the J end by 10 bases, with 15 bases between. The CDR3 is CASSFSTARDYTF. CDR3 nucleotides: TGCGCCAGCAGCTTTTCGACCGCTCGGGACTACACCTTC.

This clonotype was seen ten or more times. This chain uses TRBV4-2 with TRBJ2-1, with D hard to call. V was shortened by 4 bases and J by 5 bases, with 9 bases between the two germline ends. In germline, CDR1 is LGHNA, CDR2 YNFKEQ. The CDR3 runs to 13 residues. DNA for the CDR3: TGTGCCAGCAGCCCGGTAGAAAACAATGAGCAGTTCTTC. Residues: CASSPVENNEQFF.

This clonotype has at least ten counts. This CDR3 is CASSLGTGASPLHF. CDR3 nucleotides: TGTGCCAGCAGCCTCGGGACAGGGGCTTCACCCCTCCACTTT. This chain joins TRBV3-1 and TRBJ1-6, with TRBD1 matching 10 bases. Germline V gene data show CDR1 as LGHDT and CDR2 as YNNKEL (reference sequence). J gave up 9 bases and V 4 bases, and 3 bases lay outside the gene matches. This CDR3 contains 14 residues.

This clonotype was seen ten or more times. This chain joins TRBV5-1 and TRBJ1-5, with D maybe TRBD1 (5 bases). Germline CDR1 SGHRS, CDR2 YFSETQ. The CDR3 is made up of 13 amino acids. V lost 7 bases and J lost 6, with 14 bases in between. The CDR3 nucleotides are TGCGCCAGCTCCGTTGGGGACGGTCAGCCCCAGCATTTT. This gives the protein CASSVGDGQPQHF.

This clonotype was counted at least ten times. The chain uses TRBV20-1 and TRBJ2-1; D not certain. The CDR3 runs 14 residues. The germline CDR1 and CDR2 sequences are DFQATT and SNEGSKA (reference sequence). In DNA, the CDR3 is TGCAGCCTTCCAGATATATCTGCAAGGGATGAGCAGTTCTTC. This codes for CSLPDISARDEQFF.

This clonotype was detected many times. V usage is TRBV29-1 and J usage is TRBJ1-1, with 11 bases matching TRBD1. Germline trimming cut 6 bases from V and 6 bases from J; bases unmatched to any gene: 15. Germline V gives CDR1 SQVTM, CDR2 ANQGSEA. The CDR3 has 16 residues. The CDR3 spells CSVDLWGDRGGSEAFF. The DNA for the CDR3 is TGCAGCGTGGACCTTTGGGGGGACAGGGGGGGGTCTGAAGCTTTCTTT. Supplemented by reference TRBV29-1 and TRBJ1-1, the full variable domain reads SAVISQKPSRDICQRGTSLTIQCQVDSQVTMMFWYRQQPGQSLTLIATANQGSEATYESGFVIDKFPISRPNLTFSTLTVSNMSPEDSSIYLCSVDLWGDRGGSEAFFGQGTRLTVV.

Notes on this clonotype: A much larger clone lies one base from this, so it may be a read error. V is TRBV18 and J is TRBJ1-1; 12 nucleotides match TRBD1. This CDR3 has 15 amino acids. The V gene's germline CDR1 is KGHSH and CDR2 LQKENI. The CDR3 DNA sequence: TGTGTCAGCTCCCCGGGACAGGGGGCGAGCACTGAAGCTTTCTTT. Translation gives CVSSPGQGASTEAFF.

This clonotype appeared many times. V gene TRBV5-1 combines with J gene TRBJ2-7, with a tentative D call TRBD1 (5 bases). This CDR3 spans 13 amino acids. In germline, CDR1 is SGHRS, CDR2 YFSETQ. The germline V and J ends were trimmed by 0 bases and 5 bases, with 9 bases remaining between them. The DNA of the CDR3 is TGCGCCAGCAGCTTGGACAGGCTGGACGAGCAGTACTTC. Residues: CASSLDRLDEQYF.

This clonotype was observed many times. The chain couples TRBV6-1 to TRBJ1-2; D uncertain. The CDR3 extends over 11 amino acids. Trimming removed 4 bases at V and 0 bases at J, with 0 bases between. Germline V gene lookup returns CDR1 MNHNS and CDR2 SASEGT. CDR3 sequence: CASSANYGYTF. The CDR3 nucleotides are TGTGCCAGCAGTGCTAACTATGGCTACACCTTC.

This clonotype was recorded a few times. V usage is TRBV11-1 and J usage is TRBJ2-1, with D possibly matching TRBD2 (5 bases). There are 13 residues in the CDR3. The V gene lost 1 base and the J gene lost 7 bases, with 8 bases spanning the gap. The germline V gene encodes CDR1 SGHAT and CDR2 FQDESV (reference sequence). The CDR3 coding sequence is TGTGCCAGCAGCTTAGATAGAGGGAATGAGCAGTTCTTC. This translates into CASSLDRGNEQFF.

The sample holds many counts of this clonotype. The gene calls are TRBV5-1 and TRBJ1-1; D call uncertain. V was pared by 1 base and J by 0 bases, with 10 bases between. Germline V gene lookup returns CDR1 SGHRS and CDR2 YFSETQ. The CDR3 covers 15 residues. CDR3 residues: CASSLSSGLNTEAFF. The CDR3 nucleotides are TGCGCCAGCAGCTTGTCTTCAGGCCTGAACACTGAAGCTTTCTTT.

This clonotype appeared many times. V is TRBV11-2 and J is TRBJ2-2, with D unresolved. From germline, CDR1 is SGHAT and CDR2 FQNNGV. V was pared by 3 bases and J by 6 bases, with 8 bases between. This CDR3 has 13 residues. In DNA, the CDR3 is TGTGCCAGCAGCTTCGTCAGCTCCGGGGAGCTGTTTTTT. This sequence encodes CASSFVSSGELFF.

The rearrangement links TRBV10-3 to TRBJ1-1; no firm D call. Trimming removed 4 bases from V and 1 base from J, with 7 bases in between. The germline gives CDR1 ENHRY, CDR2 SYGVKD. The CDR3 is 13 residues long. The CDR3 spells CAISVGANTEAFF. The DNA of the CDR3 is TGTGCCATCAGTGTGGGAGCGAACACTGAAGCTTTCTTT.

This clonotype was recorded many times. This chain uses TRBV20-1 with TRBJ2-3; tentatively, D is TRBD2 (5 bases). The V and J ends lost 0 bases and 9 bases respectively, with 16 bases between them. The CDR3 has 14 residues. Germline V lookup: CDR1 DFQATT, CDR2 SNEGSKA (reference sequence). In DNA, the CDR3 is TGCAGTGCTAGAGATCCCCAAGGAGGTCAAACGCAGTATTTT. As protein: CSARDPQGGQTQYF.